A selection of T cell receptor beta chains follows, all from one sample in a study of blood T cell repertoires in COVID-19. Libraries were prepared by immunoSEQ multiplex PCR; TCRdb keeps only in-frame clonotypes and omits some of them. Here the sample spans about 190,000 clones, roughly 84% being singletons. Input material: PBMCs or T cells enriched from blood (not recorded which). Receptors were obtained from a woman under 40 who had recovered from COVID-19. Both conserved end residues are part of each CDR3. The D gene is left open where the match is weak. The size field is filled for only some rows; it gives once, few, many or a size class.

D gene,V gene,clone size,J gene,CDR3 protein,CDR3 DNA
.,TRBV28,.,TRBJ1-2,CASSTPGALNYGYTF,TGTGCCAGCAGTACACCGGGAGCTCTTAACTATGGCTACACCTTC
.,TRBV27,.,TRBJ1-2,CASSNGGDYGYTF,TGTGCCAGCAGTAACGGGGGGGACTATGGCTACACCTTC
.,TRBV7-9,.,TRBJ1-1,CASSLSGYTEAFF,TGTGCCAGCAGCTTATCGGGGTACACTGAAGCTTTCTTT
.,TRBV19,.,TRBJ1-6,CASTLEGQRSPLHF,TGTGCCAGTACCCTGGAGGGGCAAAGATCACCCCTCCACTTT
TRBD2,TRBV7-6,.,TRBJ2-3,CASSLTSGITDTQYF,TGTGCCAGCAGCCTGACTAGCGGGATCACAGATACGCAGTATTTT
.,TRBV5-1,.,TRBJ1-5,CASSLTPLGGSNQPQHF,TGCGCCAGCAGCTTGACACCCCTGGGAGGTAGCAATCAGCCCCAGCATTTT
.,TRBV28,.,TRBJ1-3,CASSSPRGGAAGNTIYF,TGTGCCAGCAGTTCTCCCCGTGGAGGGGCCGCCGGAAACACCATATATTTT
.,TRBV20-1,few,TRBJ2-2,CSQGAGELFF,TGCAGTCAGGGCGCCGGGGAGCTGTTTTTT
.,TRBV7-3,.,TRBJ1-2,CASSLGLAGGYGYTF,TGTGCCAGCAGCTTAGGTCTCGCGGGGGGTTATGGCTACACCTTC
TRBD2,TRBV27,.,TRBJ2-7,CASRTSGRMGQYF,TGTGCCAGCCGGACTAGCGGGAGGATGGGGCAGTACTTC
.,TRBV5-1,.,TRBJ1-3,CASSSLLGGRDTIYF,TGCGCCAGCAGCTCGCTCCTCGGGGGGAGGGACACCATATATTTT
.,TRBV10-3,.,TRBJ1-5,CAIRDTGVGNQPQHF,TGTGCCATCAGGGACACTGGAGTCGGCAATCAGCCCCAGCATTTT
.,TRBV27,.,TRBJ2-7,CASSLDNTYEQYF,TGTGCCAGCAGTTTAGACAATACCTACGAGCAGTACTTC
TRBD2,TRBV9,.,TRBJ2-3,CASSVEGLAGVNTQYF,TGTGCCAGCAGCGTAGAAGGACTAGCGGGAGTTAATACGCAGTATTTT
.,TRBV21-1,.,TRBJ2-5,CASSKEQAVRVETQYF,TGTGCCAGCAGCAAAGAGCAAGCGGTAAGGGTAGAGACCCAGTACTTC